One sample yielded the 25 T cell receptor beta chains listed below, sequenced in a study of cytotoxic CD8 clonotypes in ibrutinib-treated CLL (dated by TCRdb to about 2021). Receptor amplification or capture employed the immunoSEQ multiplex PCR assay. Here the immuneACCESS table is served through TCRdb, limited to in-frame sequences with V and J called. Missing clones are a known gap in these copies; in checked studies unresolved V genes cover under half, and the rest lacks a known reason. This sample holds 30,000 or so clones; about 70% were observed only once. Roughly 48% of the sample is in the top ten clones. The source material was PBMCs, sampled after 36 months of ibrutinib treatment. Every receptor here comes from a human donor with chronic lymphocytic leukemia.

The chain recombines TRBV7-3 with TRBJ2-3; D ambiguous. The CDR3 consists of 14 residues. V shed 6 bases and J shed 5 bases, with 15 bases lying between them. The germline V gene has CDR1 SGHTA and CDR2 FQGTGA. The CDR3: CASSQVPGGDTQYF. The CDR3 DNA follows: TGTGCCAGCAGTCAGGTCCCCGGTGGAGATACGCAGTATTTT.

This clone appeared once. This chain joins TRBV7-6 and TRBJ1-4; no clear D gene. CDR3 length equals 16 residues. The V gene lost 0 bases and the J gene lost 3 bases, with 11 bases spanning the gap. CDR1 is SGHVS, CDR2 FNYEAQ, per germline. In nucleotides, the CDR3 is TGTGCCAGCAGCTTAGCTGTAGGACGCTCTAATGAAAAACTGTTTTTT. This translates into CASSLAVGRSNEKLFF.

The chain links TRBV5-1 to TRBJ2-5; D might be TRBD1 (6 bases). Trimming shortened V by 1 base and J by 1 base, and 17 bases separated the two germline ends. The CDR3 totals 17 residues. Germline-derived CDR1 and CDR2 are SGHRS and YFSETQ. The CDR3 spells CASSLFQGIGSQETQYF. In nucleotides, the CDR3 is TGCGCCAGCAGCTTGTTTCAGGGGATCGGAAGCCAAGAGACCCAGTACTTC.

The chain has TRBV7-9 and TRBJ2-7; 8 bases match TRBD1. The junction had 4 bases not matched to a gene; V was cut back by 0 bases and J by 3 bases. Germline V gives CDR1 SEHNR, CDR2 FQNEAQ (reference sequence). This CDR3 is built from 15 residues. CDR3 sequence reads: CASSLAAGGLYEQYF. For the CDR3, the DNA is TGTGCCAGCAGCTTAGCGGCAGGGGGCCTCTACGAGCAGTACTTC.

The rearrangement joins TRBV9 to TRBJ2-5; 11 bases agree with TRBD2. V shed 4 bases and J 5 bases; nucleotides not matched to a gene: 7. CDR1 and CDR2 from the germline V gene are SGDLS and YYNGEE. CDR3 length equals 15 residues. The CDR3 loop is CASSISGTSGETQYF. Written as DNA, the CDR3 is TGTGCCAGCAGCATCTCCGGGACTAGCGGTGAGACCCAGTACTTC.

The chain joins TRBV6-6 to TRBJ1-2; TRBD1 matches at 10 bases. The CDR3 length is 15 residues. V lost 5 bases, J lost 8 bases, and 11 bases stayed unmatched. CDR1 is MNHNY and CDR2 is SVGAGI in the germline V gene (reference sequence). CDR3: CASSLGTGALGGYTF. In DNA form, the CDR3 reads TGTGCCAGCAGTCTCGGGACAGGGGCATTAGGAGGCTACACCTTC.

The genes are TRBV5-1 and TRBJ2-2; D perhaps matches TRBD2 (6 bases). Between the trimmed V and J ends, which lost 5 bases and 2 bases, there was a span of 13 bases. The CDR3 is made up of 15 amino acids. Germline lookup yields CDR1 SGHRS and CDR2 YFSETQ. CDR3 region: CASREGSGNTGELFF. The CDR3 nucleotides are TGCGCCAGCAGGGAAGGTAGCGGTAACACCGGGGAGCTGTTTTTT.

This clone was picked up one time. This chain joins TRBV6-5 and TRBJ2-7; D not resolved. CDR1 and CDR2 (germline): MNHEY, SVGAGI. The CDR3 runs 13 residues. V lost 6 bases and J lost 3, with 12 bases in between. CDR3: CASRSDIYYEQYF. DNA of the CDR3: TGTGCCAGCAGGTCAGACATCTACTACGAGCAGTACTTC.

The chain is built from TRBV5-1 and TRBJ1-4; D is uncertain. Per the germline V gene, CDR1 is SGHRS and CDR2 is YFSETQ. The CDR3 has 18 residues. Trimming took 0 bases from V and 0 from J, leaving 15 bases between them. CDR3 sequence reads: CASSLGAGPAATNEKLFF. The CDR3 DNA sequence: TGCGCCAGCAGCTTGGGGGCAGGACCCGCCGCAACTAATGAAAAACTGTTTTTT.

The J gene is TRBJ2-1, the V gene TRBV5-6; D call uncertain. Germline V lookup: CDR1 SGHDT, CDR2 YYEEEE. Deletions cut 0 bases from V and 10 bases from J, with 8 bases between. There are 12 residues in the CDR3. CDR3 sequence (DNA): TGTGCCAGCAGCTTGGGGGGATCCGAGCAGTTCTTC. Translated: CASSLGGSEQFF.

The genes are TRBV6-1 and TRBJ1-2; no firm D call. The germline V and J ends were trimmed by 6 bases and 5 bases, with 13 bases remaining between them. The V gene's germline CDR1 is MNHNS and CDR2 SASEGT. The CDR3 loop spans 13 amino acids. CDR3 coding DNA: TGTGCCAGCAGGAAGGAACAGCCGTATGGCTACACCTTC. It codes for CASRKEQPYGYTF.

The chain uses TRBV5-4 and TRBJ2-7; D is uncertain. Germline V CDR1 and CDR2: SGHNT, YYREEE (reference sequence). V was pared by 2 bases and J by 6 bases, with 9 bases between. The CDR3 covers 12 residues. CDR3: CASSFNPGEQYF. The CDR3 DNA reads as TGTGCCAGCAGCTTCAACCCTGGCGAGCAGTACTTC.

This clone was counted a few times. The rearrangement uses TRBV7-9 and TRBJ1-1; weak D call: TRBD1 (5 bases). The V end lost 1 base, the J end lost 0 bases, and 15 bases lay between the germline ends. Per germline, CDR1 SEHNR and CDR2 FQNEAQ (reference sequence). The length of the CDR3 is 17 residues. CDR3 sequence reads: CASSLGAGALMNTEAFF. CDR3 in DNA: TGTGCCAGCAGCTTAGGGGCTGGGGCGCTCATGAACACTGAAGCTTTCTTT.

V and J are TRBV7-9 and TRBJ2-7; D unclear. The V end was cut by 5 bases, the J end by 2 bases, with 16 bases between. From germline, CDR1 is SEHNR and CDR2 FQNEAQ (reference sequence). The CDR3 consists of 15 residues. CDR3 sequence reads: CASSQVVGGTYEQYF. The DNA of the CDR3 is TGTGCCAGCAGCCAAGTAGTTGGCGGCACCTACGAGCAGTACTTC.

The V call is TRBV30, the J call TRBJ1-1, with D unclear. The CDR3 has 14 residues. The germline gives CDR1 GTSNPN, CDR2 SVGIG (reference sequence). Trimming removed 4 bases from V and 0 bases from J, with 12 bases in between. CDR3 residues: CAWTPPNMNTEAFF. The CDR3 nucleotides read TGTGCCTGGACCCCACCGAACATGAACACTGAAGCTTTCTTT.

This rearrangement joins TRBV9 to TRBJ1-3, with D possibly TRBD1 on 6 matching bases. This CDR3 has 16 residues. Germline V CDR1 and CDR2: SGDLS, YYNGEE. Between the trimmed V and J ends, which lost 4 bases and 3 bases, there was a span of 17 bases. The CDR3 region is CASSPQGFEDGNTIYF. DNA for the CDR3: TGTGCCAGCAGCCCGCAGGGGTTCGAAGATGGAAACACCATATATTTT.

The chain recombines TRBV9 with TRBJ2-2, with 7 nucleotides matching TRBD1. Germline values: CDR1 SGDLS, CDR2 YYNGEE. The CDR3 runs 15 residues. Trimming cost V 3 bases and J 7 bases; bases outside gene matches: 9. The CDR3 DNA sequence: TGTGCCAGCAGCGCTGAGGGGGCGCGGAGCGGGGAGCTGTTTTTT. It encodes CASSAEGARSGELFF.

This clone showed up just a few times. The chain couples TRBV5-1 to TRBJ1-2, with D uncertain. The germline V and J ends were trimmed by 0 bases and 4 bases, with 4 bases remaining between them. Germline CDR1 SGHRS, CDR2 YFSETQ. CDR3 size: 12 residues. For the CDR3, the DNA is TGCGCCAGCAGCTTGGGTGGCTATGGCTACACCTTC. Encoded protein: CASSLGGYGYTF. The entire variable domain, with the rest obtained from reference TRBV5-1 and TRBJ1-2, is as follows: KAGVTQTPRYLIKTRGQQVTLSCSPISGHRSVSWYQQTPGQGLQFLFEYFSETQRNKGNFPGRFSGRQFSNSRSEMNVSTLELGDSALYLCASSLGGYGYTFGSGTRLTVV.

The rearrangement uses TRBV27 and TRBJ2-1, with D possibly being TRBD1 (5 bases). This CDR3 contains 14 residues. CDR1 is MNHEY, CDR2 SMNVEV, per germline (reference sequence). V was clipped by 10 bases and J by 0 bases, with 13 bases between them. CDR3 in DNA: TGTGCCACCTACCCCCAGGGCTCCTACAATGAGCAGTTCTTC. Translation: CATYPQGSYNEQFF.

The chain combines TRBV4-1 with TRBJ2-7; either TRBD1 or TRBD2 may supply D (5 bases each). With 4 bases removed from V and 6 bases from J, the gap between germline ends came to 16 bases. The CDR3 is made up of 14 amino acids. Germline V gene sequence: CDR1 MGHRA, CDR2 YSYEKL. CDR3 sequence reads: CASSPGPLGVEQYF. The DNA of the CDR3 is TGCGCCAGCAGCCCGGGACCCCTAGGCGTCGAGCAGTACTTC.

V usage is TRBV29-1 and J usage is TRBJ1-2; perhaps TRBD1 as D (6 bases). CDR1 is SQVTM and CDR2 is ANQGSEA in the germline V gene. CDR3 length: 12 residues. Deletions cut 4 bases from V and 2 bases from J, with 8 bases between. CDR3 sequence reads: CSVAQGNYGYTF. CDR3 coding DNA: TGCAGCGTTGCCCAGGGGAACTATGGCTACACCTTC.

The chain couples TRBV6-5 to TRBJ2-7, with D perhaps TRBD1 (6 bases). This CDR3 is 14 amino acids long. CDR1 is MNHEY and CDR2 is SVGAGI in the germline V gene. Trimming left V 4 bases short and J 2 bases short, with 12 bases between. CDR3 protein: CASSLQGSAYEQYF. As DNA, the CDR3 is TGTGCCAGCAGTTTACAGGGAAGCGCCTACGAGCAGTACTTC.

The rearrangement joins TRBV9 to TRBJ1-5; D remains ambiguous. This CDR3 comprises 16 residues. V was trimmed by 3 bases and J by 0 bases, leaving 13 bases between them. Germline V gene lookup returns CDR1 SGDLS and CDR2 YYNGEE. CDR3 sequence (DNA): TGTGCCAGCAGCGCCTGGACGGTGGGTAGCAATCAGCCCCAGCATTTT. This encodes CASSAWTVGSNQPQHF. The full variable domain, with the rest looked up from reference TRBV9 and TRBJ1-5, is DSGVTQTPKHLITATGQRVTLRCSPRSGDLSVYWYQQSLDQGLQFLIQYYNGEERAKGNILERFSAQQFPDLHSELNLSSLELGDSALYFCASSAWTVGSNQPQHFGDGTRLSIL.

V usage is TRBV5-1 and J usage is TRBJ2-7, with a tentative D call TRBD1 (5 bases). Per germline, CDR1 SGHRS and CDR2 YFSETQ. This CDR3 region has 14 residues. The ends were cut back, 4 bases at V and 5 bases at J, with 16 bases in the middle. The CDR3 region is CASSIQGVTDEQYF. CDR3 nucleotides: TGCGCCAGCAGCATTCAGGGCGTTACCGACGAGCAGTACTTC.

The V and J genes are TRBV11-2 and TRBJ2-7; D not certain. Germline CDR1 is SGHAT and CDR2 is FQNNGV. V gave up 0 bases and J gave up 2 bases, with 8 bases separating them. The CDR3 is made up of 14 amino acids. CDR3 in amino acids: CASSLDYLPYEQYF. CDR3 coding DNA: TGTGCCAGCAGCTTAGATTATTTGCCCTACGAGCAGTACTTC.